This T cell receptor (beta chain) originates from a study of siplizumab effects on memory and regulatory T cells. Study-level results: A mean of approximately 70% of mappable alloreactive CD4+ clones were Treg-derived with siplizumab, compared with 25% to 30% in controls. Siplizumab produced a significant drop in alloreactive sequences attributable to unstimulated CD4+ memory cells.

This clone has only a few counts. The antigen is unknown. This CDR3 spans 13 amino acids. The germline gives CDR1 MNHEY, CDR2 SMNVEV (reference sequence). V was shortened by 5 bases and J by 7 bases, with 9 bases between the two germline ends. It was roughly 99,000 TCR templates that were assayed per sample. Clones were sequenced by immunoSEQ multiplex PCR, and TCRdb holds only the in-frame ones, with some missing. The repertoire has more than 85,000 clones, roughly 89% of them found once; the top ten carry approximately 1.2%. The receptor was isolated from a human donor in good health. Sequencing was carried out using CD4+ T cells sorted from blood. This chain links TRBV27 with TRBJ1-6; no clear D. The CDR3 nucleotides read TGTGCCAGCAGTCTACGACACAATTCACCCCTCCACTTT. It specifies CASSLRHNSPLHF.